This TCR beta chain was sequenced in a study of blood T cell repertoires in COVID-19. TCRdb's table, derived via immunoSEQ multiplex PCR, lists solely in-frame clones and lacks some. The table has over 95,000 clones, 85% seen once. Germline V gene sequence: CDR1 KGHSH, CDR2 LQKENI. V was clipped by 0 bases and J by 4 bases, with 9 bases between them. This CDR3 is built from 14 residues. The V gene is TRBV18, the J gene TRBJ1-1; D gene ambiguous. The TCR sequence derives from a human donor in a cohort sampled during active COVID-19. Material: peripheral blood. The CDR3 DNA reads TGTGCCAGCTCACCACCGGGTCCGGGCACTGAAGCTTTCTTT. It codes for CASSPPGPGTEAFF. The complete variable domain, with remaining parts taken from reference TRBV18 and TRBJ1-1, reads NAGVMQNPRHLVRRRGQEARLRCSPMKGHSHVYWYRQLPEEGLKFMVYLQKENIIDESGMPKERFSAEFPKEGPSILRIQQVVRGDSAAYFCASSPPGPGTEAFFGQGTRLTVV.